Sequencing of this T cell receptor beta chain was carried out in a study of vaccination and CD4 T cells after COVID-19. Study summary: Cells received overlapping spike peptides from SARS-CoV-2, HCoV-NL63, HCoV-OC43 and HCoV-229E as stimulation.

Treatment denoted: approximately nine-day PBMC culture with coronavirus spike peptide pools or control peptides (ViraFEST assay). The CDR3 has 17 amino acids. Trimming took 2 bases from V and 3 from J, leaving 19 bases between them. Germline loops: CDR1 MNHEY, CDR2 SVGAGI. Researchers used the Oncomine TCR Beta short-read assay to sequence DNA from cultured CD4+ T cells. TCRdb re-analysed the PCR reads in MiXCR, keeping a single row per CDR3 protein. The sample has around 10,000 distinct CDR3 sequences, 69% seen once. For this clonotype: Its antigen is unidentified.

Sequences were obtained from CD4+ T cells from blood, cultured in vitro. V is TRBV6-5 and J is TRBJ1-2; D is possibly TRBD1 (6 bases). The TCR comes from a human donor who had recovered from COVID-19. In nucleotides, the CDR3 is TGTGCCAGCAGTTACACAACATACAGGGTAGAGTACTATGGCTACACCTTC. Translating gives CASSYTTYRVEYYGYTF.